A selection of T cell receptor beta chains follows, all from one sample in a study of shared clonotypes between healthy human individuals. TCRdb's copy holds only in-frame clones and misses some; the assay was immunoSEQ multiplex PCR. Here the sample spans more than 850,000 clones, more than 75% being singletons. The material sequenced was memory CD4+ T cells from PBMCs. Receptor source: a man younger than 35 in good health. Some clones in this sample may be carry-over from other donors' samples. Each CDR3 is given with its conserved first and last residue. Each record gives: D gene, J gene, V gene, clone size, CDR3 length, CDR3 DNA, CDR3 protein. The D gene is left open where the match is weak. Rows may omit the clone size; those that give it use once, few, many or a size class.

-,TRBJ2-1,TRBV5-5,-,13,TGTGCCAGCAGCTTGCCGGTAAACAATGAGCAGTTCTTC,CASSLPVNNEQFF
-,TRBJ1-4,TRBV2,-,15,TGTGCCAGCAGCGCGGGGCAAACGGGAGGGGAAAAACTGTTTTTT,CASSAGQTGGEKLFF
TRBD1,TRBJ1-3,TRBV6-6,-,15,TGTGCCAGCAGTTACGACAGGGAGGCCGGAAACACCATATATTTT,CASSYDREAGNTIYF
TRBD2,TRBJ2-7,TRBV7-9,once,14,TGTGCCAGCAGTTTAGGACTAGGTCCCTACGAGCAGTACTTC,CASSLGLGPYEQYF
-,TRBJ2-1,TRBV6-1,-,15,TGTGCCAGCACCCGGGTGGGGCCGTCAGGAAATGAGCAGTTCTTC,CASTRVGPSGNEQFF
-,TRBJ1-4,TRBV4-3,-,13,TGCGCCAGCAGCCAAGATAACGGGGGGAAACTGTTTTTT,CASSQDNGGKLFF
TRBD1,TRBJ1-1,TRBV7-7,once,16,TGTGCTAGCAGCCCATGGACAGGAAAGATGAACACTGAAGCTTTCTTT,CASSPWTGKMNTEAFF
-,TRBJ1-2,TRBV28,-,12,TGTGCCAGCAGTTCTGGCTACTATGGCTACACCTTC,CASSSGYYGYTF
TRBD2,TRBJ2-2,TRBV5-1,many,16,TGCGCCAGCAGCCCCCTAGCGGGAGGGAACACCGGGGAGCTGTTTTTT,CASSPLAGGNTGELFF
-,TRBJ2-7,TRBV4-2,-,12,TGTGCCAGCAGCCAAGACCGCTACGAGCAGTACTTC,CASSQDRYEQYF
-,TRBJ1-2,TRBV9,-,13,TGTGCCAGCAGCGAGACGATATTGTGGGGCTACACCTTC,CASSETILWGYTF
-,TRBJ2-1,TRBV7-3,few,15,TGTGCCAGCAGGCAACCCTCCGACCCAGACAATGAGCAGTTCTTC,CASRQPSDPDNEQFF
-,TRBJ1-2,TRBV2,few,11,TGTGCCAGCAACCTAAACTATGGCTACACCTTC,CASNLNYGYTF
-,TRBJ2-1,TRBV15,-,13,TGTGCCACCAGCAGAGATCCCCTCCCGGAGCAGTTCTTC,CATSRDPLPEQFF
-,TRBJ2-7,TRBV7-2,-,14,TGTGCCAGCAGCTTAGGCTGGCAAGGCGGCGAGCAGTACTTC,CASSLGWQGGEQYF
-,TRBJ2-1,TRBV5-4,-,15,TGTGCCAGCAGCCACCAGCAGGGCACGGACAATGAGCAGTTCTTC,CASSHQQGTDNEQFF
-,TRBJ1-1,TRBV19,-,15,TGTGCCAGTAGTATGGACAGACTATTGAACACTGAAGCTTTCTTT,CASSMDRLLNTEAFF
-,TRBJ1-2,TRBV30,few,13,TGTGCCTGGAGCACGGGCGACAACTATGGCTACACCTTC,CAWSTGDNYGYTF
-,TRBJ2-4,TRBV19,-,17,TGTGCCAGTAGTCCCATAGGTGGGGGCGCCCGGGGAAACATTCAGTACTTC,CASSPIGGGARGNIQYF
TRBD2,TRBJ2-5,TRBV7-8,-,16,TGTGCCAGCGCACTTCACCCGGGTCTAGCGGGAGGGACCCAGTACTTC,CASALHPGLAGGTQYF
TRBD2,TRBJ2-7,TRBV5-1,-,15,TGCGCCAGCAGCTTACAGGGGACTAGCGGCTACGAGCAGTACTTC,CASSLQGTSGYEQYF
-,TRBJ2-6,TRBV5-1,once,16,TGCGCCAGCAGCTTGAGTACAGCCTCTGGGGCCAACGTCCTGACTTTC,CASSLSTASGANVLTF
-,TRBJ2-7,TRBV7-8,few,14,TGTGCCAGCAGCCCCGGGACACACTCCTACGAGCAGTACTTC,CASSPGTHSYEQYF
TRBD2,TRBJ2-2,TRBV18,-,17,TGTGCCAGCTCTCTCGGCCTAGCGGGATTAGCCACCGGGGAGCTGTTTTTT,CASSLGLAGLATGELFF
-,TRBJ2-7,TRBV18,-,14,TGTGCCAGCTCACCACAGGGTGGAGGATACGAGCAGTACTTC,CASSPQGGGYEQYF
-,TRBJ2-5,TRBV11-2,-,15,TGTGCCAGCAGCTTAGATCGGGGCAGCCAAGAGACCCAGTACTTC,CASSLDRGSQETQYF
-,TRBJ1-3,TRBV5-1,-,13,TGCGCCAGCAGCTTGGACCAGGGGAACACCATATATTTT,CASSLDQGNTIYF
-,TRBJ2-6,TRBV5-1,-,15,TGCGCCAGCAGCTTGGCCGGCTCTGGGGCCAACGTCCTGACTTTC,CASSLAGSGANVLTF
TRBD1,TRBJ2-1,TRBV7-3,once,15,TGTGCCAGCAGCTTATACGGGACAGGGTCAGGGGAGCAGTTCTTC,CASSLYGTGSGEQFF
-,TRBJ1-6,TRBV11-2,-,13,TGTGCCAGCAGCCCGTTCGGGGGTTCACCCCTCCACTTT,CASSPFGGSPLHF
TRBD1,TRBJ2-7,TRBV2,-,14,TGTGCCAGCAGCTTGACAGGGCCCTCTTCCGAGCAGTACTTC,CASSLTGPSSEQYF
TRBD2,TRBJ2-4,TRBV19,-,16,TGTGCCAGTAGCCCAAGGGGTCTAGCGGGATTAAACATTCAGTACTTC,CASSPRGLAGLNIQYF
TRBD1,TRBJ2-5,TRBV28,-,16,TGTGCCAGCAGCTTTACCGGGACAGGGAGCCTAGAGACCCAGTACTTC,CASSFTGTGSLETQYF
TRBD1,TRBJ2-3,TRBV7-2,-,15,TGTGCCAGCAGCTTAGGACAGGGGGGGACAGATACGCAGTATTTT,CASSLGQGGTDTQYF
-,TRBJ2-2,TRBV18,-,16,TGTGCCAGCTCACCACTTCAGGGGCGAGACACCGGGGAGCTGTTTTTT,CASSPLQGRDTGELFF
-,TRBJ2-1,TRBV6-1,-,15,TGTGCCAGCAGTGTTAGCGTGAGCTCCTACAATGAGCAGTTCTTC,CASSVSVSSYNEQFF
-,TRBJ1-4,TRBV7-2,-,15,TGTGCCAGCAGCTTAGGAGGGGCAAGGAGTGAAAAACTGTTTTTT,CASSLGGARSEKLFF
-,TRBJ2-3,TRBV7-2,-,15,TGTGCCAGCAGCACCAGGAGGTCGGCGTACGATACGCAGTATTTT,CASSTRRSAYDTQYF
TRBD1,TRBJ1-3,TRBV11-2,-,16,TGTGCCAGCAGCCTCCAGACAGGGTCCTCTGGAAACACCATATATTTT,CASSLQTGSSGNTIYF
TRBD1,TRBJ2-1,TRBV7-2,few,13,TGTGCCAGCAGCTCCGGACAGGGCGATGAGCAGTTCTTC,CASSSGQGDEQFF
-,TRBJ2-7,TRBV2,-,15,TGTGCCAGCAGGAAGCAGGATGGGTCCCTACCCGAGCAGTACTTC,CASRKQDGSLPEQYF
-,TRBJ1-1,TRBV2,few,12,TGTGCCAGCATTTGGGGGTTCACTGAAGCTTTCTTT,CASIWGFTEAFF
TRBD1,TRBJ1-1,TRBV19,once,15,TGTGCCAGTAGTATAGGGACAGGGGGGCGAACTGAAGCTTTCTTT,CASSIGTGGRTEAFF
-,TRBJ2-1,TRBV6-5,few,14,TGTGCCAGCACGGCGGAAAGCTCCTACAATGAGCAGTTCTTC,CASTAESSYNEQFF
-,TRBJ1-1,TRBV6-6,once,15,TGTGCCAGCAGTTACTCGTCGCCCCTGAACACTGAAGCTTTCTTT,CASSYSSPLNTEAFF
TRBD1,TRBJ1-1,TRBV4-1,-,16,TGCGCCAGCAGCCCCCAGGGGGGGAGGTTTAACACTGAAGCTTTCTTT,CASSPQGGRFNTEAFF
-,TRBJ2-1,TRBV10-3,many,16,TGTGCCATCAGTGAGTCGGGGGGACCCTCCTACAATGAGCAGTTCTTC,CAISESGGPSYNEQFF
-,TRBJ2-1,TRBV9,-,13,TGTGCCAGCAGCGTAGGGGTAGGGCCTGAGCAGTTCTTC,CASSVGVGPEQFF
-,TRBJ1-1,TRBV5-6,-,14,TGTGCCAGCAGCTTATGGCGGTTGAACACTGAAGCTTTCTTT,CASSLWRLNTEAFF
TRBD1,TRBJ2-1,TRBV5-1,-,14,TGCGCCAGCTTCGAGACAGGGGTCGCCAATGAGCAGTTCTTC,CASFETGVANEQFF
-,TRBJ1-1,TRBV29-1,-,15,TGCAGCGTTGGTGAGGGGGTCTTCATGAACACTGAAGCTTTCTTT,CSVGEGVFMNTEAFF
TRBD1,TRBJ2-3,TRBV28,-,17,TGTGCCAGCAGTCCACTACAGGGGAACCCCTCGGCAGATACGCAGTATTTT,CASSPLQGNPSADTQYF